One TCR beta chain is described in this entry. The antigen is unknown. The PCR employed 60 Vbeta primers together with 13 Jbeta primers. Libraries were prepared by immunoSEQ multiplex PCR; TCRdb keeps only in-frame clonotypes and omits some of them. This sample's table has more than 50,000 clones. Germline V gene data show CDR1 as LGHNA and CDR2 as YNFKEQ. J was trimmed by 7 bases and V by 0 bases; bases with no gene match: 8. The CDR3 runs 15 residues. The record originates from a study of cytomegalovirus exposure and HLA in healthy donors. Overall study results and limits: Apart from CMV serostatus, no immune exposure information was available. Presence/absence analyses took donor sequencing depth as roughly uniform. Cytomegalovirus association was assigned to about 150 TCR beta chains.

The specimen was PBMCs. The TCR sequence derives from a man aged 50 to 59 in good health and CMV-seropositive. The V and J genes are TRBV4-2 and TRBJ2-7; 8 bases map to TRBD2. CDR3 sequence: CASSQESLAGREQYF. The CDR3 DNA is TGTGCCAGCAGCCAAGAATCGTTAGCGGGGAGGGAGCAGTACTTC.